This T cell receptor beta chain originates from a study of Tregs in tolerant kidney transplant recipients. Study-wide context: The nonmyeloablative bone marrow transplants came from related graft donors, with transient mixed chimerism.

The CDR3 runs 14 residues. Per germline, CDR1 LGHNA and CDR2 YSLEER. V lost 6 bases and J lost 5; bases outside the gene matches: 6. General study points: Validation in larger populations is needed because few patients were studied.

Thawed PBMCs were FACS-sorted into unstimulated CD4+CD25+CD127- regulatory T cells, CD4+CD25- non-regulatory cells, CD4 and CD8 cells. Concerning this clone itself: Its antigen remains unknown.

TCRdb keeps only in-frame clones here, not all; method: immunoSEQ multiplex PCR. The repertoire holds 55,000 to 80,000 clones, 95% to 98% seen once, with around 0.3% in the top ten. The TCR comes from a human donor who received a combined kidney and bone marrow transplant. This rearrangement joins TRBV4-3 to TRBJ1-1, with 10 nucleotides matching TRBD1. The source material was Tregs from blood, sampled before the transplant. The CDR3 region is CASSRDRGKTEAFF. The CDR3 nucleotides are TGCGCCAGCAGTCGGGACAGGGGAAAGACTGAAGCTTTCTTT.